Below are 15 T cell receptor beta chains sequenced from a single sample in a study of T cell responses to AZD1222 COVID-19 vaccine. Only in-frame clones appear in the TCRdb table, and some are missing; sequencing was by immunoSEQ multiplex PCR. The sample yields 91,000 or so clones, roughly 92% seen once. This specimen was peripheral blood, taken 28 days after the second AZD1222 dose. These receptors originate from an adult who received the AZD1222 COVID-19 vaccine.

The rearrangement joins TRBV5-1 to TRBJ2-7, with no clear D. CDR1 and CDR2 (germline): SGHRS, YFSETQ. Trimming shortened V by 5 bases and J by 4 bases, and 13 bases separated the two germline ends. This CDR3 is built from 13 residues. The CDR3: CASRPSGTYEQYF. The DNA for the CDR3 is TGCGCCAGCAGACCCTCAGGAACATACGAGCAGTACTTC.

CDR3 nucleotide sequence: TGTGCCAGCAGCGTAGGTGTGCGGACTAGCGGTTTAGAGACCCAGTACTTC. Amino acid sequence: CASSVGVRTSGLETQYF. J is TRBJ2-5 and V is TRBV9; 10 bases fit TRBD2. V gave up 0 bases and J gave up 4 bases; unmatched junction bases: 9. This CDR3 contains 17 residues. CDR1 and CDR2 from the germline V gene are SGDLS and YYNGEE.

V and J are TRBV5-1 and TRBJ1-1; D might be TRBD1 (6 bases). From germline, CDR1 is SGHRS and CDR2 YFSETQ. CDR3 length equals 15 residues. V lost 1 base, J lost 1 base, and 11 bases lay in between. The CDR3 loop is CASSLQGSGNTEAFF. The CDR3 DNA reads as TGCGCCAGCAGCTTGCAGGGGTCTGGGAACACTGAAGCTTTCTTT.

Note on this clone: Other DNA sequences in the sample encode the same CDR3. The chain couples TRBV2 to TRBJ1-2, with D maybe TRBD1 (5 bases). The CDR3 has 13 residues. Germline V gene sequence: CDR1 SNHLY, CDR2 FYNNEI. The V end was cut by 3 bases, the J end by 3 bases, with 8 bases between. The CDR3 coding sequence is TGTGCCAGCAGTGAGGGGGGATACTATGGCTACACCTTC. It is translated as CASSEGGYYGYTF.

The chain employs TRBV6-4 and TRBJ2-1, with TRBD2 matching 13 bases. Trimming took 4 bases from V and 8 from J; bases not matched to a gene: 5. There are 15 residues in the CDR3. Looked up from germline, CDR1 is MRHNA and CDR2 is SNTAGT. This CDR3 is CASSGRTSGGYEQFF. CDR3 nucleotide sequence: TGTGCCAGCAGTGGAAGGACTAGCGGGGGCTATGAGCAGTTCTTC.

The CDR3 reads CASSDWAGGPEAFF. The CDR3, as DNA: TGTGCCAGCAGTGATTGGGCAGGGGGCCCTGAAGCTTTCTTT. This sequence joins TRBV25-1 and TRBJ1-1; 8 bases are a match to TRBD1. Looked up from germline, CDR1 is MGHDK and CDR2 is SYGVNS. The length of the CDR3 is 14 residues. With 3 bases clipped from V and 6 bases from J, the junction kept 6 bases outside the gene matches.

This rearrangement joins TRBV12-2 to TRBJ1-2; the table's TRBD1 call for D was not verified on the DNA. TRBV12-2 is a pseudogene. The CDR3 length is 14 residues. CDR3 DNA sequence: TGTGCAAGTCGCTTAGTTTGGGCAGGGCTTGGCTACACCTTC. Its translation: CASRLVWAGLGYTF.

The J gene is TRBJ1-5, the V gene TRBV6-6; D may be TRBD1 (6 bases). Germline V lookup: CDR1 MNHNY, CDR2 SVGAGI (reference sequence). V was shortened by 4 bases and J by 6 bases, with 19 bases between the two germline ends. The CDR3 consists of 16 residues. CDR3 loop: CASSLGGTTMVQPQHF. The CDR3 DNA reads as TGTGCCAGCAGTTTAGGGGGGACCACAATGGTTCAGCCCCAGCATTTT.

The chain uses TRBV7-6 and TRBJ1-4, with 9 bases fitting TRBD1. CDR1 is SGHVS, CDR2 FNYEAQ, per germline. The CDR3 covers 15 residues. J gave up 3 bases and V 3 bases, and 2 bases lay outside the gene matches. Here the CDR3 reads CASSFDRGANEKLFF. The CDR3 nucleotides are TGTGCCAGCAGCTTCGACAGGGGGGCTAATGAAAAACTGTTTTTT.

The chain combines TRBV5-1 with TRBJ2-5; no firm D call. The CDR3 spans 14 residues. Germline V gives CDR1 SGHRS, CDR2 YFSETQ. V gave up 5 bases and J gave up 4 bases, with 15 bases separating them. The DNA of the CDR3 is TGCGCCAGCAGACCTGGCCAGCCCCGAGAGACCCAGTACTTC. Translating gives CASRPGQPRETQYF.

The chain links TRBV19 to TRBJ1-1; D unresolved. Germline V gene lookup returns CDR1 LNHDA and CDR2 SQIVND (reference sequence). V lost 5 bases to trimming and J lost 4 bases, with 11 bases between them. The length of the CDR3 is 13 residues. CDR3 DNA sequence: TGTGCCAGTAGTCCCCTCCAGCCCACTGAAGCTTTCTTT. This translates into CASSPLQPTEAFF.

The genes are TRBV5-1 and TRBJ1-1; D is perhaps TRBD1 (5 bases). Trimming shortened V by 0 bases and J by 7 bases, and 13 bases separated the two germline ends. The CDR3 totals 14 residues. From germline, CDR1 is SGHRS and CDR2 YFSETQ. In nucleotides, the CDR3 is TGCGCCAGCAGCTTGGTGGGACGCCACGATGAAGCTTTCTTT. Residues: CASSLVGRHDEAFF. The variable domain in full, completed from reference TRBV5-1 and TRBJ1-1, reads KAGVTQTPRYLIKTRGQQVTLSCSPISGHRSVSWYQQTPGQGLQFLFEYFSETQRNKGNFPGRFSGRQFSNSRSEMNVSTLELGDSALYLCASSLVGRHDEAFFGQGTRLTVV.

V and J are TRBV2 and TRBJ2-2; 11 nucleotides align to TRBD2. Trimming cost V 4 bases and J 5 bases; bases outside gene matches: 6. The CDR3 is made up of 16 amino acids. Germline V gene sequence: CDR1 SNHLY, CDR2 FYNNEI. CDR3 sequence: CASSGRLAGRTGELFF. In DNA form, the CDR3 reads TGTGCCAGCAGTGGACGACTAGCGGGGAGGACCGGGGAGCTGTTTTTT.

A remark on this clone: Additional DNA sequences in this sample encode the identical CDR3. The chain combines TRBV6-1 with TRBJ2-7; D gene unclear. The CDR3 length is 13 residues. Germline V gene data show CDR1 as MNHNS and CDR2 as SASEGT. Trimming removed 3 bases at V and 3 bases at J, with 9 bases between. The CDR3 here is CASSEGRFYEQYF. For the CDR3, the DNA is TGTGCCAGCAGTGAGGGCCGCTTCTACGAGCAGTACTTC.

The chain uses TRBV19 and TRBJ1-1; D gene unclear. The CDR3 covers 14 residues. V lost 4 bases and J 4 bases, leaving 13 bases between the germline ends. From germline, CDR1 is LNHDA and CDR2 SQIVND (reference sequence). CDR3: CASSRLGRLTEAFF. CDR3 bases: TGTGCCAGTAGTAGGCTCGGTCGCCTCACTGAAGCTTTCTTT. Looking up the rest from reference TRBV19 and TRBJ1-1 gives the full variable domain: DGGITQSPKYLFRKEGQNVTLSCEQNLNHDAMYWYRQDPGQGLRLIYYSQIVNDFQKGDIAEGYSVSREKKESFPLTVTSAQKNPTAFYLCASSRLGRLTEAFFGQGTRLTVV.